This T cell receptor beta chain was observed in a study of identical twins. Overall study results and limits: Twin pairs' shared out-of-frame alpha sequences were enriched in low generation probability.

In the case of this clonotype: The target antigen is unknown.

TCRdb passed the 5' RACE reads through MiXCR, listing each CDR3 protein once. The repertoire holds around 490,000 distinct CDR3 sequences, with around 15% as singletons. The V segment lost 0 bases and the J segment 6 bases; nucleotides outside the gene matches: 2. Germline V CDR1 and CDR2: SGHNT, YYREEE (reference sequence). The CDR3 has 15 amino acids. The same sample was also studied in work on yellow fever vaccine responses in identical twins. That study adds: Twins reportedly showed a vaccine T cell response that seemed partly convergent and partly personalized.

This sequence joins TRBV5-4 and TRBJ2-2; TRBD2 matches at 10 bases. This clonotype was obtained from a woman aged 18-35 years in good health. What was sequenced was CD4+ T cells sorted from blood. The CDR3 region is CASSLAGLAAGELFF. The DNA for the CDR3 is TGTGCCAGCAGCTTGGCCGGACTAGCGGCCGGGGAGCTGTTTTTT.